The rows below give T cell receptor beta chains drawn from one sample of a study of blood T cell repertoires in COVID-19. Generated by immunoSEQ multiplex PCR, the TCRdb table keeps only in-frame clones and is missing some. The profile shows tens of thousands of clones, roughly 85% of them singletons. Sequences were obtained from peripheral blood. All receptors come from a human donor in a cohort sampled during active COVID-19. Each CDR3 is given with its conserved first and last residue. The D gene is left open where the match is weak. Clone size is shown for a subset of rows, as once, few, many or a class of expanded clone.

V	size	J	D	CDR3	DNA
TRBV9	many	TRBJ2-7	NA	CASSVEDSRAYEQYF	TGTGCCAGCAGCGTAGAGGACAGCCGAGCCTACGAGCAGTACTTC
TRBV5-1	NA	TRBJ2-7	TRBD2	CASSLGNLRGRVSYEQYF	TGCGCCAGCAGCTTGGGAAACCTCCGCGGGAGGGTTTCCTACGAGCAGTACTTC
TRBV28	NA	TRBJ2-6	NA	CATGSGANVLTF	TGTGCCACGGGGAGCGGGGCCAACGTCCTGACTTTC
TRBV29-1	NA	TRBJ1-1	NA	CSVRGTGDEAFF	TGCAGCGTTCGAGGGACGGGGGACGAAGCTTTCTTT
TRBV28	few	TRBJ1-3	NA	CASSSPGDIQGYTIYF	TGTGCCAGCAGTTCCCCCGGGGACATTCAAGGATACACCATATATTTT
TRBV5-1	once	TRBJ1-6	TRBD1	CASSIGTGVNSPLHF	TGCGCCAGCAGTATCGGGACAGGTGTGAATTCACCCCTCCACTTT
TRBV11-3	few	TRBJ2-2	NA	CASSLEAGGELFF	TGTGCCAGCAGCTTAGAAGCCGGCGGGGAGCTGTTTTTT
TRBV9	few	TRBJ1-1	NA	CASSVGGSTEAFF	TGTGCCAGCAGCGTAGGCGGGAGCACTGAAGCTTTCTTT
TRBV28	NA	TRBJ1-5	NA	CASRVEQGRGNQPQHF	TGTGCCAGCAGGGTAGAACAGGGTAGGGGCAATCAGCCCCAGCATTTT
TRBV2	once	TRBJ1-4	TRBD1	CASSSLGQGLKKLFF	TGTGCCAGCAGCTCCCTGGGACAGGGGCTGAAAAAACTGTTTTTT
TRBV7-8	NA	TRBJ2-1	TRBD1	CASSLRDSPYEQFF	TGTGCCAGCAGCTTACGGGACAGCCCCTATGAGCAGTTCTTC
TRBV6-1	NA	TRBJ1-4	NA	CASSERSGGKLFF	TGTGCCAGCAGTGAAAGATCCGGTGGAAAACTGTTTTTT
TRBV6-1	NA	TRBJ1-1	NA	CASTEIFGQSTEAFF	TGTGCCAGCACTGAAATCTTCGGACAGAGTACTGAAGCTTTCTTT
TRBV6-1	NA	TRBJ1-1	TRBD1	CASSGRQGAGGTEAFF	TGTGCCAGCAGTGGTCGACAGGGGGCAGGGGGGACTGAAGCTTTCTTT
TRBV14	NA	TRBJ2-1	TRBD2	CASSQLLAEEYNEQFF	TGTGCCAGCAGCCAACTACTAGCGGAGGAATACAATGAGCAGTTCTTC
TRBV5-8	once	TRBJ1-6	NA	CASSFSRQGNSPLHF	TGTGCCAGCAGCTTTTCAAGGCAGGGGAATTCACCCCTCCACTTT
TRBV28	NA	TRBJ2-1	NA	CASSPGGLSSYNEQFF	TGTGCCAGCAGCCCCGGGGGGCTCAGCTCCTACAATGAGCAGTTCTTC
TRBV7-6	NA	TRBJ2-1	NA	CASSSGVLGGRDNEQFF	TGTGCCAGCAGCTCGGGCGTCTTGGGGGGTAGGGACAATGAGCAGTTCTTC
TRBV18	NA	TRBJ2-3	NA	CASRGGRTDTQYF	TGTGCCAGCCGCGGGGGCCGGACAGATACGCAGTATTTT
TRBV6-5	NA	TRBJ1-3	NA	CASSYGSYSGNTIYF	TGTGCCAGCAGTTACGGTTCCTACTCTGGAAACACCATATATTTT
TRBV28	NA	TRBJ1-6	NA	CASSFTANNSPLHF	TGTGCCAGCAGCTTTACAGCTAATAATTCACCCCTCCACTTT
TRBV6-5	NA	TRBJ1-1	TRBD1	CASRTGDLNTEAFF	TGTGCCAGCAGAACAGGGGATTTGAACACTGAAGCTTTCTTT
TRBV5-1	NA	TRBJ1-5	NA	CASSFGGGGQPQHF	TGCGCCAGCAGCTTTGGGGGAGGGGGTCAGCCCCAGCATTTT
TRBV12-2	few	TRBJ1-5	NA	CASRLAGTAASNQPQHF	TGTGCAAGTCGCTTAGCGGGGACAGCCGCTAGCAATCAGCCCCAGCATTTT
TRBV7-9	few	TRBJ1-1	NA	CASSTPDRLNTEAFF	TGTGCCAGCAGCACACCGGACAGACTGAACACTGAAGCTTTCTTT
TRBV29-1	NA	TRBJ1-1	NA	CSVAKVGGTEAFF	TGCAGCGTTGCCAAAGTCGGGGGCACTGAAGCTTTCTTT
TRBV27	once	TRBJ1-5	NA	CASSLRGFGSINQPQHF	TGTGCCAGCAGTTTAAGGGGTTTTGGCAGTATCAATCAGCCCCAGCATTTT
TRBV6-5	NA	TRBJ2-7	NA	CASSYSPSGREQYF	TGTGCCAGCAGTTACTCGCCATCAGGGCGCGAGCAGTACTTC
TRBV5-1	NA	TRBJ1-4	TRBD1	CASSRQTGSNEKLFF	TGCGCCAGCAGCAGACAGACAGGGTCTAATGAAAAACTGTTTTTT
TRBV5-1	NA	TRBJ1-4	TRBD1	CASSSGQGVEKLFF	TGCGCCAGCAGCTCCGGACAGGGTGTTGAAAAACTGTTTTTT
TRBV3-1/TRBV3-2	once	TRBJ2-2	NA	CASSPLGLKHTGELFF	TGTGCCAGCAGCCCCCTAGGACTCAAGCACACCGGGGAGCTGTTTTTT
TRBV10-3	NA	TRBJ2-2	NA	CAISFVPAGNTGELFF	TGTGCCATCAGCTTTGTACCGGCAGGCAACACCGGGGAGCTGTTTTTT
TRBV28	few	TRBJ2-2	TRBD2	CASSFLAGRIGELFF	TGTGCCAGCAGTTTTCTAGCGGGACGGATCGGGGAGCTGTTTTTT
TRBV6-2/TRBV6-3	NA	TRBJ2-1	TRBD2	CASSYPRTSGGGIFVEQFF	TGTGCCAGCAGTTACCCCCGTACTAGCGGGGGGGGGATATTTGTTGAGCAGTTCTTC
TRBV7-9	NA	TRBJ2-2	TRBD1	CASSFGQGRTGELFF	TGTGCCAGCAGCTTCGGACAGGGGAGGACCGGGGAGCTGTTTTTT
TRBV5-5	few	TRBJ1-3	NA	CASSLSPYSGNTIYF	TGTGCCAGCAGCTTGTCGCCCTACTCTGGAAACACCATATATTTT